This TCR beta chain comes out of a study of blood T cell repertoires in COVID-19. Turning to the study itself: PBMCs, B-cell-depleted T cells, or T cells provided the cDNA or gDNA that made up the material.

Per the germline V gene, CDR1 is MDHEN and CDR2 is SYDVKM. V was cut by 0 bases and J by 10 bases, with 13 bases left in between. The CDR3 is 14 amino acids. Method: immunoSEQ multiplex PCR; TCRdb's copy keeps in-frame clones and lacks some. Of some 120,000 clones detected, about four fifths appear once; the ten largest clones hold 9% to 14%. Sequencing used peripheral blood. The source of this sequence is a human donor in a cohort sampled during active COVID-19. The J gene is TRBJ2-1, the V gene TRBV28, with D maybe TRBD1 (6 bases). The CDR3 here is CASSLWEQGREQFF. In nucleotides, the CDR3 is TGTGCCAGCAGTTTATGGGAACAGGGAAGAGAGCAGTTCTTC. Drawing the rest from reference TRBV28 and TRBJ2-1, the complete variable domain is DVKVTQSSRYLVKRTGEKVFLECVQDMDHENMFWYRQDPGLGLRLIYFSYDVKMKEKGDIPEGYSVSREKKERFSLILESASTNQTSMYLCASSLWEQGREQFFGPGTRLTVL.